The present entry profiles one T cell receptor beta chain with its context. The antigen is undetermined. Generated by immunoSEQ multiplex PCR, the TCRdb table keeps only in-frame clones and is missing some. The sample lists more than 1 million clones, about four fifths occurring once. The data originate from a study of shared clonotypes between healthy human individuals. Study-wide points: Limitation of the genetic and exposure-history diversity represented came from the few donors.

Every contributor of samples was a Caucasian grown-up residing in Nashville, Tennessee. The authors divided CD4+ cells into CD45RA+ naive and CD45RA-negative memory subsets. CDR1 is SGHAT, CDR2 FQNNGV, per germline. Trimming pared 5 bases from V and 8 bases from J, leaving 18 bases between. The CDR3 is made up of 14 amino acids. Sequencing was done on a sample of memory CD4+ T cells from PBMCs. Stated subset: CD45RA-negative fraction. The clonotype originates from a man between 18 and 29 years old in good health. Some clones in this sample may be carry-over from other donors' samples. The chain recombines TRBV11-2 with TRBJ1-1; TRBD1 is a possible D gene (5 bases). CDR3 amino acids: CASSQGVQGGEAFF. The CDR3 bases are TGTGCCAGCAGCCAAGGGGTCCAGGGTGGCGAAGCTTTCTTT.